The present T cell receptor (beta chain) was sequenced within a study of Tregs in tolerant kidney transplant recipients. The CDR3 has 15 residues. V lost 5 bases and J lost 3, with 17 bases in between. Germline-derived CDR1 and CDR2 are ENHRY and SYGVKD. Repertoires were generated with immunoSEQ multiplex PCR, while TCRdb's copy carries only in-frame clones and drops some. The sample includes more than 60,000 clones, around 98% of them seen just once. V and J are TRBV10-3 and TRBJ2-7; D unclear. Sequencing used CD4+ T cells from blood, obtained before the transplant. This receptor was identified in a human donor who received a combined kidney and bone marrow transplant. The CDR3, as DNA: TGTGCCATCAGTAGCCAGTCAGGCCTTGGCTACGAGCAGTACTTC. This encodes CAISSQSGLGYEQYF.